A selection of T cell receptor beta chains follows, all from one sample in a study of precursors of human CD4 cytotoxic T cells. Using its own MiXCR run on the reads, TCRdb lists one record per CDR3 protein. Of hundreds of distinct CDR3 sequences detected, about 17% appear once; the ten largest clones hold about a fifth. The sequencing input was memory CD4+ T cells from blood (PBMCs). The source of these receptors is a human donor in good health. Each CDR3 is given with its conserved first and last residue.

J	V	CDR3
TRBJ2-7	TRBV7-8	CASSGPGSEQYF
TRBJ2-5	TRBV15	CATSRQGRTETQYF
TRBJ2-7	TRBV5-1	CASSSYRQGSEQYF
TRBJ2-5	TRBV29-1	CSATGLGETQYF
TRBJ2-2	TRBV5-1	CASSLRINSEDGRRNTGELFF
TRBJ2-7	TRBV12-3/TRBV12-4	CASGDSGRLDEQYF
TRBJ1-3	TRBV12-3/TRBV12-4	CASSPPGQGSGNTIYF
TRBJ2-1	TRBV15	CATSSLSYNEQFF
TRBJ2-3	TRBV20-1	CSAPTSPGADTQYF
TRBJ2-1	TRBV11-2	CASSFLAPSVMYNEQFF
TRBJ1-1	TRBV15	CATSRDSGLSMGTEAFF
TRBJ2-2	TRBV29-1	CSVADGELFF
TRBJ2-2	TRBV10-3	CASSESPSTGELFF
TRBJ1-5	TRBV6-6	CASSWGDFNQPQHF
TRBJ1-1	TRBV7-2	CASSLATAGGTSRNTEAFF
TRBJ2-2	TRBV10-3	CTISESPSTGELFF
TRBJ2-1	TRBV28	CASSFPLGRHEQFF
TRBJ2-1	TRBV24-1	CATSATGGVSYNEQFF
TRBJ1-3	TRBV12-3/TRBV12-4	CASSQQGTGNTIYF
TRBJ2-1	TRBV4-2	CASSQDQGALSYNEQFF
TRBJ1-1	TRBV10-3	CAIKDRGPDTEAFF
TRBJ2-5	TRBV20-1	CSALPSGPIETQYF
TRBJ2-3	TRBV5-1	CASSLEGLALTDTQYF
TRBJ2-5	TRBV28	CASSPGTSAGETQYF
TRBJ1-6	TRBV27	CASSNPGQGYSPLHF
TRBJ1-5	TRBV16	CASRRTGRWEPQHF
TRBJ2-1	TRBV20-1	CSAPDHSGVKYNEQFF
TRBJ1-1	TRBV10-3	CTIKDRGPDTEAFF
TRBJ1-4	TRBV4-2	CASSQDPTGASGKNCFF
TRBJ2-3	TRBV20-1	CSARETSGADTQYF
TRBJ2-4	TRBV5-1	CASSPGLGDIQYF
TRBJ2-7	TRBV29-1	CSVGRGGDEQYF
TRBJ2-4	TRBV2	CASSPKGAGKNIQYF
TRBJ2-1	TRBV9	CASSTTSGYSFVSSYNEQFF
TRBJ1-3	TRBV20-1	CSARSDGISGNTIYF
TRBJ1-2	TRBV4-1	CASSQEARGIGGYTF
TRBJ1-1	TRBV13	CASSITGTTGTEAFF
TRBJ2-2	TRBV19	CASSMQTGELFF
TRBJ2-1	TRBV20-1	CSARDSAEGYNEQFF
TRBJ2-7	TRBV20-1	CSARAQGVYEQYF
TRBJ2-7	TRBV7-9	CASSLGERGVGEQYF
TRBJ2-1	TRBV7-2	CASSRRTGVNNEQFF
TRBJ2-7	TRBV12-3/TRBV12-4	CASSLNLAGVYEQYF
TRBJ2-3	TRBV2	CASSEARSTDTQYF
TRBJ1-5	TRBV5-1	CASSLAPGSNQPQHF
TRBJ2-1	TRBV7-2	CASSLAGAARYNEQFF
TRBJ2-7	TRBV7-9	CASSTSPQGASSYEQYF
TRBJ2-5	TRBV12-5	CASGSGQGQETQYF